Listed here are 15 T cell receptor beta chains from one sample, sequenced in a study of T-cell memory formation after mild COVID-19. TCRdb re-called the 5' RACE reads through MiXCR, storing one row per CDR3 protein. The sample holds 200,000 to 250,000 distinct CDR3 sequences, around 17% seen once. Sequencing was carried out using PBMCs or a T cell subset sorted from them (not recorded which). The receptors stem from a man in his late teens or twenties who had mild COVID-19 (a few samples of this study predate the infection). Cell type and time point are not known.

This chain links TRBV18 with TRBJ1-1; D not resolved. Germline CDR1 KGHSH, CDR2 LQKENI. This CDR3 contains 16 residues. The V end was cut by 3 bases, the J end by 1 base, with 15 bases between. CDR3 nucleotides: TGTGCCAGCTCACCGTTTGAGGATCTCGGGAACACTGAAGCTTTCTTT. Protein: CASSPFEDLGNTEAFF.

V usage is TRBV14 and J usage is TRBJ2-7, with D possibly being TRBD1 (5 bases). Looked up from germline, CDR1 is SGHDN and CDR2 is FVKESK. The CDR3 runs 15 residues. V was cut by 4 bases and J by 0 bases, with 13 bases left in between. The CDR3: CASSRMTAYSYEQYF. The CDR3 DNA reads TGTGCCAGCAGCCGAATGACAGCCTACTCCTACGAGCAGTACTTC.

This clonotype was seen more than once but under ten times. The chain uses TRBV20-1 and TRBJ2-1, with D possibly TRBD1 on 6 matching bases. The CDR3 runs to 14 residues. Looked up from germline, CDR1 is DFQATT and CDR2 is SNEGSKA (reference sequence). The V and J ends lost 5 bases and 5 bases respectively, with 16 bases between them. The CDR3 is CSAASRTVNNEQFF. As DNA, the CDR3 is TGCAGTGCTGCTAGTCGGACAGTGAACAATGAGCAGTTCTTC.

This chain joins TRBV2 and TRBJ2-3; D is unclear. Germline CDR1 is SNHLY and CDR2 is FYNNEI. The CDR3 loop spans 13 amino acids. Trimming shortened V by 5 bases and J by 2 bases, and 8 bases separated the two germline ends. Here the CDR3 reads CASSKDYTDTQYF. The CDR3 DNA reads TGTGCCAGCAGTAAGGATTACACAGATACGCAGTATTTT.

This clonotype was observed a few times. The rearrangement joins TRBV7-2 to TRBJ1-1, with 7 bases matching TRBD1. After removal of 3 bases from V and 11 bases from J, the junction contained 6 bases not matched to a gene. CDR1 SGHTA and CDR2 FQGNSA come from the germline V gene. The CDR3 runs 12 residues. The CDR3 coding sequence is TGTGCCAGCAGCTTTTACAGGGGTGGCGCTTTCTTT. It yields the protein CASSFYRGGAFF.

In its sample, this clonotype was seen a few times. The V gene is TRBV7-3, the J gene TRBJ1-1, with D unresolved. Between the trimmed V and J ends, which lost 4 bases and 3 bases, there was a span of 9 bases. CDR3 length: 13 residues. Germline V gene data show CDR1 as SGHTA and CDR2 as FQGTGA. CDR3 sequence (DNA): TGTGCCAGCAGCTCCTCCGTCTACACTGAAGCTTTCTTT. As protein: CASSSSVYTEAFF.

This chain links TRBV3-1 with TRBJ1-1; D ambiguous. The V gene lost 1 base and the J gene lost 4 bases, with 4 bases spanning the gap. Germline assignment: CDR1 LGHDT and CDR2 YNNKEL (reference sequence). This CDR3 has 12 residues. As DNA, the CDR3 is TGTGCCAGCAGCCAAGTCGGCACTGAAGCTTTCTTT. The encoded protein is CASSQVGTEAFF.

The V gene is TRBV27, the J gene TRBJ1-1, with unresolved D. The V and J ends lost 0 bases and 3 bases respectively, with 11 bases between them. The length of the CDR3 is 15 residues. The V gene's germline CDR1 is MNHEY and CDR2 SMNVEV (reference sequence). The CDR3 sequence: CASSLSSQPHTEAFF. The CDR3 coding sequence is TGTGCCAGCAGTTTATCATCTCAGCCCCACACTGAAGCTTTCTTT.

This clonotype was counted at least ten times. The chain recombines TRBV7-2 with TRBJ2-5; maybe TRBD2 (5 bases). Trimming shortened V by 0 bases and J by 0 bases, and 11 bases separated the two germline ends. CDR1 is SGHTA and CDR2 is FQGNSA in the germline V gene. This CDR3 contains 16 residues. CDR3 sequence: CASSLASWEYQETQYF. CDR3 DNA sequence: TGTGCCAGCAGCTTAGCGTCCTGGGAGTACCAAGAGACCCAGTACTTC.

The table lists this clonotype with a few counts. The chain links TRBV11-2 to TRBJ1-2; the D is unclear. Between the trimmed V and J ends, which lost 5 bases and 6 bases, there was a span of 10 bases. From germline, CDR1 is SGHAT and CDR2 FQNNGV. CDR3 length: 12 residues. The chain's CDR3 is CASSPEGNGYTF. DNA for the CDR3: TGTGCCAGCAGCCCGGAAGGGAATGGCTACACCTTC. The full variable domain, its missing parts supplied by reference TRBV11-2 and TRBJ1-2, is EAGVAQSPRYKIIEKRQSVAFWCNPISGHATLYWYQQILGQGPKLLIQFQNNGVVDDSQLPKDRFSAERLKGVDSTLKIQPAKLEDSAVYLCASSPEGNGYTFGSGTRLTVV.

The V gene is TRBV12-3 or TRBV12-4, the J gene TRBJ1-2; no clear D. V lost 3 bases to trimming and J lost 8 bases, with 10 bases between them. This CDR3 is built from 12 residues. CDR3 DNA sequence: TGTGCCAGCAGTTTGGCCGGGGAAGGCTACACCTTC. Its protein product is CASSLAGEGYTF.

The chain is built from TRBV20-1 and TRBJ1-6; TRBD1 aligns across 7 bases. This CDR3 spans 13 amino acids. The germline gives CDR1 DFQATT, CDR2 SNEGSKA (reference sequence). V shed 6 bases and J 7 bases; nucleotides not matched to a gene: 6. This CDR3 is CSATTGTNSPLHF. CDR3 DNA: TGCAGTGCAACGACAGGGACCAATTCACCCCTCCACTTT.

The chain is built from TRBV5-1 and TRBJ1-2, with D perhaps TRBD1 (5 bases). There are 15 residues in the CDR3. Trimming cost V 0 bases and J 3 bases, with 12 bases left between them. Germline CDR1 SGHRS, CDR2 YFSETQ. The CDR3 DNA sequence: TGCGCCAGCAGCTTGGTTCCGGGGGGATACTATGGCTACACCTTC. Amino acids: CASSLVPGGYYGYTF.

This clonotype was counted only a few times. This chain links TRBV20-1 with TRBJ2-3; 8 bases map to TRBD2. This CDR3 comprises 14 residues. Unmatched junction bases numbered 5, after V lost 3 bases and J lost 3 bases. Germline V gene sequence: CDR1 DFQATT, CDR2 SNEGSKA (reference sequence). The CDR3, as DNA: TGCAGTGCTAGTAGGACTAGCTTAACAGATACGCAGTATTTT. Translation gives CSASRTSLTDTQYF.

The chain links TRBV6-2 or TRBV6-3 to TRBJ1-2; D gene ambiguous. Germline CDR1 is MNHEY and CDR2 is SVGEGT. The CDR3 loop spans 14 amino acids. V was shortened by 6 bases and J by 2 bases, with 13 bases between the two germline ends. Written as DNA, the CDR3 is TGTGCCAGCAGCCCCAGATGGGAGAACTATGGCTACACCTTC. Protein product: CASSPRWENYGYTF.